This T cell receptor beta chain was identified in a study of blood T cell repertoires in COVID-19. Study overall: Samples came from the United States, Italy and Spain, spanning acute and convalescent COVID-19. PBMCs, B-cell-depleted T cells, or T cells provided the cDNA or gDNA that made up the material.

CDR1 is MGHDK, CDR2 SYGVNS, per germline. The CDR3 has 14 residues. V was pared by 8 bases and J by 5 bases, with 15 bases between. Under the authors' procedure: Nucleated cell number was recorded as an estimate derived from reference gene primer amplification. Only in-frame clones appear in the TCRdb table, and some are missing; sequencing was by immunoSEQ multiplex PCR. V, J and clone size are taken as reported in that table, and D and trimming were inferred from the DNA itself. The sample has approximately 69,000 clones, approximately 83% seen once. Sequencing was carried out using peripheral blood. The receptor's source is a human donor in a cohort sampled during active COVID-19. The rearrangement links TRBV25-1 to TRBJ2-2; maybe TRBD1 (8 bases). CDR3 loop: CASGHRGGTGELFF. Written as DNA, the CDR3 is TGTGCCAGCGGACACAGGGGGGGGACCGGGGAGCTGTTTTTT.